This T cell receptor (beta chain) was observed in a study of blood T cell repertoires in COVID-19. Study-level information: Researchers got acute and convalescent COVID-19 samples from the United States, Italy and Spain. T cells, B-cell-depleted T cells, or PBMCs supplied cDNA or gDNA.

Trimming pared 2 bases from V and 0 bases from J, leaving 8 bases between. Germline values: CDR1 LNHDA, CDR2 SQIVND (reference sequence). This CDR3 comprises 16 residues. How the authors handled the data: Using reference gene primer amplification, nucleated cell counts were estimated. Sequencing was performed with immunoSEQ multiplex PCR; in TCRdb, only in-frame clones are kept and a portion is missing. Clone size and the V and J calls come from that table; the DNA yielded D and trimming. The table records about 100,000 clones, roughly 85% of them present only once. The TCR comes from a woman aged 65 to 85 with acute or convalescent COVID-19. Sequenced sample: peripheral blood. The genes are TRBV19 and TRBJ1-6, with D uncertain. The CDR3 DNA reads as TGTGCCAGTAGTATAACAAGGAGCTCCTATAATTCACCCCTCCACTTT. Its translation is CASSITRSSYNSPLHF.